These T cell receptor beta chains were read from a single sample in a study of OX40 agonist ivuxolimab in advanced cancers. The table came from immunoSEQ multiplex PCR; TCRdb's copy has only in-frame clones and leaves some out. The sample has around 66,000 clones; approximately 80% are singletons. Here the sequenced sample was CD4+ or CD8+ T cells sorted from blood, taken in a trial of the OX40 agonist ivuxolimab. The receptors stem from an adult with an advanced solid tumor such as melanoma, head and neck, liver or kidney cancer. The CDR3 runs from the conserved cysteine through the conserved F or W. D genes are given only for firm matches. Not all rows give a size; the values are once, few, many and, for expanded clones, a class.

clone size	D gene	V gene	J gene	CDR3 DNA	CDR3 protein
.	.	TRBV6-5	TRBJ1-5	TGTGCCAGCGGGGGTGGACCCCAGCATTTT	CASGGGPQHF
.	TRBD2	TRBV13	TRBJ2-1	TGTGCCAGCAGCCCGACTTGGCGGGAGGGGGTTGCCTACAATGAGCAGTTCTTC	CASSPTWREGVAYNEQFF
few	.	TRBV28	TRBJ1-5	TGTGCCAGCAGTTTAACGGCAGAGAATCAGCCCCAGCATTTT	CASSLTAENQPQHF
.	TRBD1	TRBV2	TRBJ2-5	TGTGCCAGCAGCTCACAGGGGGTGCAGGGGTCGGAGACCCAGTACTTC	CASSSQGVQGSETQYF
.	.	TRBV18	TRBJ2-1	TGTGCCAGCTCACCTTTGGCGGGGAGCTACAATGAGCAGTTCTTC	CASSPLAGSYNEQFF
once	.	TRBV15	TRBJ1-3	TGTGCCACCCGATTCGGCGCAGGCTCTGGAAACACCATATATTTT	CATRFGAGSGNTIYF
.	TRBD1	TRBV5-1	TRBJ1-5	TGCGCCAGCAGCTCGGACAGGGGCTATGATCAGCCCCAGCATTTT	CASSSDRGYDQPQHF
.	.	TRBV29-1	TRBJ2-2	TGCAGCGTTGATGACGGCCAGCGCACCGGGGAGCTGTTTTTT	CSVDDGQRTGELFF
.	.	TRBV5-5	TRBJ1-6	TGTGCCAGCAGCTTAGGGGGGGTTTCACCCCTCCACTTT	CASSLGGVSPLHF
.	TRBD1	TRBV10-3	TRBJ1-2	TGTGCCATCAGTGTACAGGGGAGAGGTAACTATGGCTACACCTTC	CAISVQGRGNYGYTF
.	TRBD2	TRBV28	TRBJ2-1	TGTGCCAGCAGTCTGCCGGGACTAGCGGAAGAACAGTCCTACAATGAGCAGTTCTTC	CASSLPGLAEEQSYNEQFF
.	.	TRBV30	TRBJ2-5	TGTGCCTGGAGTGTAGGAGGCTCCCAAGAGACCCAGTACTTC	CAWSVGGSQETQYF
.	TRBD2	TRBV28	TRBJ2-7	TGTGCCAGCAGTCCCCCCTCGGGGAGGGCGGGAGATGGCGAGCAGTACTTC	CASSPPSGRAGDGEQYF
.	TRBD2	TRBV5-6	TRBJ2-5	TGTGCCAGCAGCTTGGCTAGCGGGGTAGAGACCCAGTACTTC	CASSLASGVETQYF
.	.	TRBV7-8	TRBJ2-5	TGTGCCAGCAGCTTAGCGGGACGGGAGACCCAGTACTTC	CASSLAGRETQYF
.	TRBD1	TRBV28	TRBJ1-4	TGTGCCAGCAGTTTATCCCTGACAGGGGAGAGAGAAAAACTGTTTTTT	CASSLSLTGEREKLFF
.	TRBD1	TRBV30	TRBJ2-1	TGTGCCTGGGGACAAAAATACAGGGGCGGCAGCTACAATGAGCAGTTCTTC	CAWGQKYRGGSYNEQFF
.	TRBD1	TRBV5-1	TRBJ1-5	TGCGCCAGCAGCGAGGGACAGGGCGAACAGCCCCAGCATTTT	CASSEGQGEQPQHF
once	.	TRBV9	TRBJ2-1	TGTGCCAGCAGCGCGGGACCAGGCTCCTACAATGAGCAGTTCTTC	CASSAGPGSYNEQFF
.	.	TRBV7-3	TRBJ2-3	TGTGCCAGCAGCTTACAGGGGGGAGATACGCAGTATTTT	CASSLQGGDTQYF
few	TRBD1	TRBV2	TRBJ1-5	TGTGCCAGCAGCCCACAGGGGATATACAATCAGCCCCAGCATTTT	CASSPQGIYNQPQHF
.	.	TRBV7-2	TRBJ2-1	TGTGCCAGCAGCACACAGGGAAATGAGCAGTTCTTC	CASSTQGNEQFF
medium-sized	.	TRBV19	TRBJ1-1	TGTGCCAGTAGTATGGGAAGGGGACAAAACCTTGAAGCTTTCTTT	CASSMGRGQNLEAFF
.	.	TRBV5-6	TRBJ1-2	TGTGCCAGCAGCTTGTTAGGCAGGCCAGAAGGCTACACCTTC	CASSLLGRPEGYTF
.	TRBD1	TRBV30	TRBJ2-3	TGTGCCGGTGACAGGGGAACTCGGGAAGATACGCAGTATTTT	CAGDRGTREDTQYF
few	TRBD1	TRBV10-2	TRBJ1-1	TGCGCCAGCAGCAGGGGGGCAGAGGCTTTCTTT	CASSRGAEAFF
once	TRBD1	TRBV6-1	TRBJ1-2	TGTGCCAGCAGTGAAGCAGACCCGGGACAGAAATATGGCTACACCTTC	CASSEADPGQKYGYTF
.	.	TRBV7-3	TRBJ1-1	TGTGCCAGCAGCTCGACAGTGAACACTGAAGCTTTCTTT	CASSSTVNTEAFF
.	TRBD1	TRBV30	TRBJ1-2	TGTGCCTGGAGCGCCGGACAGGGTTCTGGCTACACCTTC	CAWSAGQGSGYTF
.	.	TRBV5-1	TRBJ2-2	TGCGCCAGCAGCTTGCTCGCGAACACCGGGGAGCTGTTTTTT	CASSLLANTGELFF
.	.	TRBV7-9	TRBJ2-1	TGTGCCAGCAGCTCAATTGAGCAGTTCTTC	CASSSIEQFF
.	.	TRBV28	TRBJ2-2	TGTGCCAGCAGCTGGAGTCAGCGGTCGAACACCGGGGAGCTGTTTTTT	CASSWSQRSNTGELFF
.	.	TRBV9	TRBJ1-2	TGTGCCAGCAGCGCTCAGGGGTCTTGGGGCTACACCTTC	CASSAQGSWGYTF
few	.	TRBV2	TRBJ2-5	TGTGCCAGCAGCAAACATTGGCGAGAGACCCAGTACTTC	CASSKHWRETQYF
.	.	TRBV10-3	TRBJ2-5	TGTGCCATCAGTGTGTCCCCGACAGGTCCCTCGTTAGAGACCCAGTACTTC	CAISVSPTGPSLETQYF
.	TRBD1	TRBV6-5	TRBJ1-3	TGTGCCAGCAGTTACGGGGACAGGGCCTCTGGAAACACCATATATTTT	CASSYGDRASGNTIYF
many	.	TRBV5-4	TRBJ1-6	TGTGCCAGCAGCACCGGACAGCCCTATAATTCACCCCTCCACTTT	CASSTGQPYNSPLHF
.	.	TRBV5-1	TRBJ2-1	TGCGCCAGCAGTATTGGGGACGGTGAGCAGTTCTTC	CASSIGDGEQFF
.	TRBD1	TRBV4-2	TRBJ1-2	TGTGCCAGCAGCCAAGATCAGGGGGCCGGTAGCTATGGCTACACCTTC	CASSQDQGAGSYGYTF
.	.	TRBV6-5	TRBJ2-2	TGTGCCAGCAGTTACTGGGCTAGATGGACCGGGGAGCTGTTTTTT	CASSYWARWTGELFF
.	.	TRBV4-1	TRBJ1-2	TGCGCCAGCAGCCAACAAGGAACCCACCAGGGCTATGGCTACACCTTC	CASSQQGTHQGYGYTF
.	.	TRBV6-5	TRBJ1-5	TGTGCCAGCAGTTACCGGGACGGGAATCAGCCCCAGCATTTT	CASSYRDGNQPQHF
few	.	TRBV29-1	TRBJ2-1	TGCAGCGTTGACGGGAACTACAATGAGCAGTTCTTC	CSVDGNYNEQFF
.	.	TRBV7-8	TRBJ2-2	TGTGCCAGCAGCTTAGACAGGGTCCTCATAAACACCGGGGAGCTGTTTTTT	CASSLDRVLINTGELFF
few	.	TRBV2	TRBJ1-5	TGTGCCAGCAGTGGCGACGGTAGCAATCAGCCCCAGCATTTT	CASSGDGSNQPQHF
.	.	TRBV5-4	TRBJ1-2	TGTGCCAGCAGCTTGGAGAGAAATGGCTACACCTTC	CASSLERNGYTF
.	TRBD2	TRBV14	TRBJ2-5	TGTGCCAGCGGCCAAGGCGGGAGGTCAGAGACCCAGTACTTC	CASGQGGRSETQYF
.	.	TRBV5-1	TRBJ2-6	TGCGCCAGCAGCTTGGCTGGGGCCAACGTCCTGACTTTC	CASSLAGANVLTF
.	.	TRBV18	TRBJ1-5	TGTGCCAGCTCACCAGTGACAGTGTCCGGAGGCAATCAGCCCCAGCATTTT	CASSPVTVSGGNQPQHF
.	.	TRBV29-1	TRBJ2-3	TGCAGCGTTGAGGAGGGCAGCTGGTCAGATACGCAGTATTTT	CSVEEGSWSDTQYF
once	.	TRBV7-8	TRBJ1-2	TGTGCCAGCAGCTGGTTAGGGATTAACTATGGCTACACCTTC	CASSWLGINYGYTF